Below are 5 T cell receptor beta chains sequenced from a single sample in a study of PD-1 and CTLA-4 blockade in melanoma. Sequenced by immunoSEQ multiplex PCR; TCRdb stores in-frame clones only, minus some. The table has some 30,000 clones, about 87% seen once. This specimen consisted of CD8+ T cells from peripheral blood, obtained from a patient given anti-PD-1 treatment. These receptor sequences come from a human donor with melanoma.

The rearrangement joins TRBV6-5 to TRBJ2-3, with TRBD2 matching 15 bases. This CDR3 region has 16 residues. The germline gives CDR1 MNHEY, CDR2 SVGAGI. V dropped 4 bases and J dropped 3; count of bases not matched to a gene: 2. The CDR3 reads CASSLGTSGGTDTQYF. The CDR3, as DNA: TGTGCCAGCAGTTTGGGGACTAGCGGGGGGACAGATACGCAGTATTTT.

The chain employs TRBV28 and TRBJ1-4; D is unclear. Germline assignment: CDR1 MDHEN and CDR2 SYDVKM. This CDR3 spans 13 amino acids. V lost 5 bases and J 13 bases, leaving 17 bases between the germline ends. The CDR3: CASSLLGGGGLFF. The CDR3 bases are TGTGCCAGCAGTCTCCTAGGTGGCGGAGGACTGTTTTTT.

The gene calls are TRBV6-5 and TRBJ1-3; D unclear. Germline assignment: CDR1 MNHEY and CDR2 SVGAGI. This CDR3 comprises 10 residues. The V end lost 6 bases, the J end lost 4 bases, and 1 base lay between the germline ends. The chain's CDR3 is CASRGNTIYF. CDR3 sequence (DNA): TGTGCCAGCAGGGGAAACACCATATATTTT.

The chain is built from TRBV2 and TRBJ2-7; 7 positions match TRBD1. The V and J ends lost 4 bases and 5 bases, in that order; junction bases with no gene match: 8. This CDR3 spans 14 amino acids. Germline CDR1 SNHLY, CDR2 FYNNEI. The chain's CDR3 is CASSAGGRSHEQYF. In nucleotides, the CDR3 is TGTGCCAGCAGTGCAGGGGGTAGAAGCCACGAGCAGTACTTC.

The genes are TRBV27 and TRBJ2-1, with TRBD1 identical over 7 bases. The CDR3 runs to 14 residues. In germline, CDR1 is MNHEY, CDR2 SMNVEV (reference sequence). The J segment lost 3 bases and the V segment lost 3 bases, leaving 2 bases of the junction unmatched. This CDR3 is CASSFRDSYNEQFF. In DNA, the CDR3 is TGTGCCAGCAGTTTCCGGGACAGCTACAATGAGCAGTTCTTC.